A single T cell receptor beta chain is shown here with its context. No antigen is known for it. These data are taken from a study of cytomegalovirus exposure and HLA in healthy donors. Whole-study results and caveats: A few V segments could not be told apart, such as TRBV6-2 and TRBV6-3, and were left out.

60 Vbeta and 13 Jbeta primers were used in PCR. Here immunoSEQ multiplex PCR was the method, and the copy in TCRdb shows in-frame clones only, minus some. The sample data list more than 60,000 clones. Germline CDR1 SQVTM, CDR2 ANQGSEA. V gave up 7 bases and J gave up 2 bases, with 11 bases separating them. The CDR3 has 12 residues. This clonotype was sampled from a boy between 5 and 17 years old in good health and CMV-seronegative. The sequenced sample consisted of PBMCs. The chain couples TRBV29-1 to TRBJ1-1; D is perhaps TRBD1 (6 bases). The CDR3 spells CSARTDNTEAFF. CDR3 in DNA: TGCAGCGCCAGGACAGACAACACTGAAGCTTTCTTT.